A single sample is the source of the 19 T cell receptor beta chains below, sequenced in a study of blood T cell repertoires in COVID-19. Here immunoSEQ multiplex PCR was the method, and the copy in TCRdb shows in-frame clones only, minus some. The sample has 250,000 to 350,000 clones, around 89% seen once; the top ten hold over 5.5%. The sample consisted of peripheral blood. Every receptor here comes from a woman in her 50s with COVID-19, enrolled during active disease.

V usage is TRBV16 and J usage is TRBJ1-4; no definite D call. The CDR3 has 16 amino acids. Germline V gives CDR1 KGHSY, CDR2 FQNENV. V shed 4 bases and J shed 6 bases, with 18 bases lying between them. CDR3 amino acids: CASSPSGGRMDEKLFF. The CDR3 bases are TGTGCCAGCAGCCCCTCGGGAGGCCGTATGGATGAAAAACTGTTTTTT.

The chain couples TRBV24-1 to TRBJ2-7; 11 bases agree with TRBD1. The CDR3 covers 13 residues. Germline CDR1 is KGHDR and CDR2 is SFDVKD. Trimming took 8 bases from V and 7 from J; bases not matched to a gene: 6. The CDR3 protein is CATTGGQGGEQYF. The CDR3 region has the DNA TGTGCCACCACCGGGGGACAGGGGGGAGAGCAGTACTTC.

The V call is TRBV7-6, the J call TRBJ2-1; 7 bases agree with TRBD2. CDR1 SGHVS and CDR2 FNYEAQ come from the germline V gene. V was clipped by 5 bases and J by 7 bases; unmatched bases: 23. The CDR3 extends over 19 amino acids. CDR3 in DNA: TGTGCCAGCAGCCTCCTAGACCCCGGGCCGGGGGGAGGGCGGAATGAGCAGTTCTTC. Protein sequence: CASSLLDPGPGGGRNEQFF.

The genes are TRBV10-3 and TRBJ1-1; no clear D. Trimming removed 6 bases at V and 0 bases at J, with 11 bases between. Germline CDR1 is ENHRY and CDR2 is SYGVKD. CDR3 length equals 14 residues. This CDR3 reads CAIRPVAMNTEAFF. The CDR3 region has the DNA TGTGCCATCAGGCCCGTGGCAATGAACACTGAAGCTTTCTTT.

The chain has TRBV5-1 and TRBJ2-2; the match to TRBD1 covers 10 bases. The CDR3 totals 16 residues. V gave up 0 bases and J gave up 5 bases; unmatched junction bases: 4. Germline CDR1 reads SGHRS; CDR2 reads YFSETQ. In DNA form, the CDR3 reads TGCGCCAGCAGCTTGGTGCGGGACAGGGGAACCGGGGAGCTGTTTTTT. Protein product: CASSLVRDRGTGELFF.

The V gene is TRBV4-2, the J gene TRBJ1-2; no firm D call. This CDR3 has 15 amino acids. With 7 bases removed from V and 2 bases from J, the gap between germline ends came to 17 bases. CDR1 and CDR2 (germline): LGHNA, YNFKEQ. This chain's CDR3 is CASIPWPGVNYGYTF. The CDR3 bases are TGTGCCAGCATCCCCTGGCCGGGTGTGAACTATGGCTACACCTTC.

The chain uses TRBV18 and TRBJ2-2; D unclear. V dropped 3 bases and J dropped 3 bases, with 8 bases sitting between them. Germline V gene sequence: CDR1 KGHSH, CDR2 LQKENI. The length of the CDR3 is 14 residues. This CDR3 reads CASSPFRDTGELFF. For the CDR3, the DNA is TGTGCCAGCTCACCGTTCCGAGACACCGGGGAGCTGTTTTTT.

The V call is TRBV9, the J call TRBJ2-7; the match to TRBD2 covers 9 bases. CDR1 and CDR2 from the germline V gene are SGDLS and YYNGEE. Unmatched junction bases numbered 9, after V lost 2 bases and J lost 3 bases. The CDR3 has 16 amino acids. CDR3 bases: TGTGCCAGCAGCGTTAGTAGCGGGAGAGAGATCTACGAGCAGTACTTC. Translated: CASSVSSGREIYEQYF.

V is TRBV29-1 and J is TRBJ1-2, with a possible D match to TRBD1 (6 bases). From germline, CDR1 is SQVTM and CDR2 ANQGSEA. V shed 6 bases and J shed 7 bases, with 21 bases lying between them. The CDR3 extends over 14 amino acids. CDR3 amino acids: CSVGQPGRGSGYTF. DNA of the CDR3: TGCAGCGTCGGACAACCTGGCAGGGGTAGTGGCTACACCTTC.

J is TRBJ2-1 and V is TRBV7-2, with 9 positions matching TRBD2. V was pared by 5 bases and J by 7 bases, with 18 bases of the junction left unmatched. Per germline, CDR1 SGHTA and CDR2 FQGNSA. The CDR3 loop spans 18 amino acids. CDR3 sequence: CASSPSPIAGVGGNEQFF. CDR3 in DNA: TGTGCCAGCAGCCCATCTCCGATAGCGGGAGTCGGTGGGAATGAGCAGTTCTTC.

The chain combines TRBV2 with TRBJ1-1; 12 nucleotides align to TRBD1. There are 19 residues in the CDR3. V was pared by 3 bases and J by 1 base, with 12 bases of the junction left unmatched. The germline V gene encodes CDR1 SNHLY and CDR2 FYNNEI. The CDR3 DNA is TGTGCCAGCAGTGATTCCGGGACAGGGGGCGTCGGAGGGAACACTGAAGCTTTCTTT. Amino acids: CASSDSGTGGVGGNTEAFF.

The chain joins TRBV5-1 to TRBJ1-1; TRBD1 might be the D (6 bases). The length of the CDR3 is 13 residues. From germline, CDR1 is SGHRS and CDR2 YFSETQ. V was clipped by 3 bases and J by 4 bases, with 10 bases between them. This chain's CDR3 is CASSSSGATEAFF. The DNA of the CDR3 is TGCGCCAGCAGCTCCTCAGGGGCCACTGAAGCTTTCTTT.

The rearrangement uses TRBV19 and TRBJ2-5; 11 bases line up with TRBD1. The junction had 5 bases not matched to a gene; V was cut back by 4 bases and J by 4 bases. The CDR3 consists of 15 residues. Per germline, CDR1 LNHDA and CDR2 SQIVND (reference sequence). The CDR3 DNA sequence: TGTGCCAGTAGTACTGGACAGGGGGCCGGAGAGACCCAGTACTTC. It encodes CASSTGQGAGETQYF.

V gene TRBV4-3 combines with J gene TRBJ1-2; 8 bases are shared with TRBD1. The CDR3 consists of 13 residues. The V gene end was trimmed by 3 bases and the J gene end by 7 bases; junction bases not matched to a gene: 4. CDR1 is LGHNA, CDR2 YSLEER, per germline. The CDR3 here is CASSHQGASGYTF. In DNA, the CDR3 is TGCGCCAGCAGCCACCAGGGGGCGAGTGGCTACACCTTC.

CDR3 DNA: TGTGCCAGCAGCCTAGGGACAGGGGGCCGGGAGACCCAGTACTTC. Translation: CASSLGTGGRETQYF. V gene TRBV11-2 combines with J gene TRBJ2-5; 12 nucleotides match TRBD1. V lost 5 bases, J lost 5 bases, and 6 bases stayed unmatched. CDR3 length: 15 amino acids. Germline CDR1 SGHAT, CDR2 FQNNGV. The full variable domain, with the rest looked up from reference TRBV11-2 and TRBJ2-5, is EAGVAQSPRYKIIEKRQSVAFWCNPISGHATLYWYQQILGQGPKLLIQFQNNGVVDDSQLPKDRFSAERLKGVDSTLKIQPAKLEDSAVYLCASSLGTGGRETQYFGPGTRLLVL.

This sequence joins TRBV6-6 and TRBJ2-7; D uncertain. Per germline, CDR1 MNHNY and CDR2 SVGAGI (reference sequence). V was shortened by 1 base and J by 5 bases, with 3 bases between the two germline ends. This CDR3 spans 11 amino acids. The CDR3 reads CASSYFNEQYF. Here the CDR3 DNA reads TGTGCCAGCAGTTACTTTAACGAGCAGTACTTC.

J is TRBJ1-4 and V is TRBV6-5; 8 nucleotides line up with TRBD1. With V trimmed by 6 bases and J by 4 bases, 4 bases remained unmatched. CDR3 length equals 14 residues. Germline-derived CDR1 and CDR2 are MNHEY and SVGAGI. In nucleotides, the CDR3 is TGTGCCAGCAGCCCAGACAGGGGTAATGAAAAACTGTTTTTT. It codes for CASSPDRGNEKLFF.

The chain uses TRBV29-1 and TRBJ1-1, with D possibly TRBD1 on 5 matching bases. The length of the CDR3 is 13 residues. In germline, CDR1 is SQVTM, CDR2 ANQGSEA. Trimming stripped 7 bases from V and 2 bases from J, with 14 bases between. The CDR3 DNA is TGCAGCGGGGTGACGGGGGATAACACTGAAGCTTTCTTT. It specifies CSGVTGDNTEAFF.

The chain couples TRBV6-5 to TRBJ2-5; TRBD1 matches at 7 bases. J was trimmed by 5 bases and V by 2 bases; bases with no gene match: 8. Germline V lookup: CDR1 MNHEY, CDR2 SVGAGI. CDR3 length equals 15 residues. The DNA for the CDR3 is TGTGCCAGCAGTTACGCAAGACAGGGTTGGGAGACCCAGTACTTC. This translates into CASSYARQGWETQYF.